The 7 T cell receptor beta chains in this list originate from one sample, sequenced in a study of T cells in Graves' hyperthyroidism and ophthalmopathy. Template material for amplifying TCR beta CDR3 regions consisted of RNA transcripts. First-round RT-PCR of the TCR CDR3 relied on the HTBI primer set. TCRdb analysed the multiplex PCR reads with MiXCR anew, one entry per CDR3 protein. The sample consists of 450,000 to 700,000 distinct CDR3 sequences, about 43% of them appearing once. Material: peripheral blood or thyroid tissue (not recorded which). These receptors originate from a woman aged 18-29 years with Graves' hyperthyroidism.

This clonotype has a count of ten or more. The chain is built from TRBV24-1 and TRBJ2-2; a weak D match, TRBD2 (6 bases). V gave up 4 bases and J gave up 1 base, with 12 bases separating them. CDR1 is KGHDR, CDR2 SFDVKD, per germline. CDR3 length: 16 amino acids. The CDR3 spells CATSDPGLMNTGELFF. The CDR3 nucleotides read TGTGCCACCAGTGACCCGGGACTGATGAACACCGGGGAGCTGTTTTTT.

This clonotype has only a few counts. The chain carries TRBV9 and TRBJ2-5, with TRBD2 identical over 8 bases. There are 14 residues in the CDR3. The germline CDR1 and CDR2 sequences are SGDLS and YYNGEE. V was clipped by 1 base and J by 5 bases; unmatched bases: 4. CDR3 nucleotides: TGTGCCAGCAGCGTATCCCCGGGAGGGGAGACCCAGTACTTC. Amino acids: CASSVSPGGETQYF.

V gene TRBV12-3 or TRBV12-4 combines with J gene TRBJ2-5; 11 nucleotides line up with TRBD2. Trimming took 8 bases from V and 0 from J; bases not matched to a gene: 8. The CDR3 length is 16 residues. CDR3 coding DNA: TGTGCCAGCCTCACTAGCGGGAGTGGGTACCAAGAGACCCAGTACTTC. It encodes CASLTSGSGYQETQYF.

This clonotype was found many times. The V gene is TRBV7-9, the J gene TRBJ2-5; D tentatively fits TRBD1 or TRBD2 (5 bases each). The CDR3 totals 14 residues. The germline V gene has CDR1 SEHNR and CDR2 FQNEAQ (reference sequence). With 5 bases removed from V and 3 bases from J, the gap between germline ends came to 13 bases. The CDR3 region is CASSRPRGEETQYF. The CDR3 nucleotides read TGTGCCAGCAGCCGTCCGAGGGGCGAAGAGACCCAGTACTTC.

This chain uses TRBV12-3 or TRBV12-4 with TRBJ2-5, with 8 positions matching TRBD2. V lost 6 bases to trimming and J lost 6 bases; unmatched junction nucleotides: 6. CDR3 length: 13 amino acids. In DNA, the CDR3 is TGTGCCAGCAGACTAGCGGTCATGAAGACCCAGTACTTC. Protein product: CASRLAVMKTQYF.

This clonotype was seen at least ten times. V gene TRBV12-5 combines with J gene TRBJ1-2, with D hard to call. V was shortened by 4 bases and J by 0 bases, with 3 bases between the two germline ends. The CDR3 has 12 residues. CDR1 and CDR2 from the germline V gene are LGHNT and FRNRAP. The CDR3 spells CASGSANYGYTF. The CDR3, as DNA: TGTGCTAGTGGTTCTGCTAACTATGGCTACACCTTC.

This clonotype has ten or more counts. The chain employs TRBV18 and TRBJ2-6, with a weak D call TRBD1 (5 bases). The V gene lost 6 bases and the J gene lost 6 bases, with 12 bases spanning the gap. The CDR3 is 14 amino acids. Germline CDR1 KGHSH, CDR2 LQKENI. CDR3 amino acids: CASSVQDLANVLTF. Here the CDR3 DNA reads TGTGCCAGCTCGGTACAGGATCTGGCCAACGTCCTGACTTTC. Supplemented by reference TRBV18 and TRBJ2-6, the full variable domain reads NAGVMQNPRHLVRRRGQEARLRCSPMKGHSHVYWYRQLPEEGLKFMVYLQKENIIDESGMPKERFSAEFPKEGPSILRIQQVVRGDSAAYFCASSVQDLANVLTFGAGSRLTVL.